Below, 21 T cell receptor beta chains from the same sample are listed, as sequenced in a study of radiation and T cells in renal cell carcinoma. TCRdb keeps only in-frame clones here, not all; method: immunoSEQ multiplex PCR. Of 130,000 to 150,000 clones listed, around 89% are singletons. Time point defined: baseline pretreatment blood. This sample's treatment: 15 Gy SBRT to primary tumor, nephrectomy 4 weeks later. Sequencing used blood, obtained from a patient whose treatment included radiotherapy and nephrectomy. These receptors were obtained from a woman aged 70 to 79 with renal cell carcinoma.

The rearrangement joins TRBV30 to TRBJ2-7; 8 bases are a match to TRBD2. J lost 6 bases, V lost 8 bases, and 3 bases had no gene match. From germline, CDR1 is GTSNPN and CDR2 SVGIG (reference sequence). There are 10 residues in the CDR3. CDR3 amino acids: CALGGVEQYF. The CDR3 DNA reads as TGTGCCCTCGGGGGGGTCGAGCAGTACTTC.

This clone was counted once. The V and J genes are TRBV4-3 and TRBJ2-1, with D possibly TRBD2 on 5 matching bases. The CDR3 extends over 14 amino acids. V lost 3 bases and J 0 bases, leaving 6 bases between the germline ends. Per germline, CDR1 LGHNA and CDR2 YSLEER. As DNA, the CDR3 is TGCGCCAGCAGCCAGGGAGACTCCTACAATGAGCAGTTCTTC. Translating gives CASSQGDSYNEQFF.

The rearrangement joins TRBV6-1 to TRBJ1-3, with D hard to call. Trimming cost V 0 bases and J 2 bases, with 11 bases left between them. The CDR3 covers 16 residues. Looked up from germline, CDR1 is MNHNS and CDR2 is SASEGT. CDR3 DNA sequence: TGTGCCAGCAGTGAAGCCCATGGAGGGACTGGAAACACCATATATTTT. Protein product: CASSEAHGGTGNTIYF.

In nucleotides, the CDR3 is TGTGCCAGCAGCTTGGGCCTAGCGGGGGACGGGGAGCTGTTTTTT. This sequence encodes CASSLGLAGDGELFF. The chain couples TRBV5-4 to TRBJ2-2, with 10 bases matching TRBD2. Germline values: CDR1 SGHNT, CDR2 YYREEE (reference sequence). The CDR3 totals 15 residues. The ends lost 0 bases at V and 7 bases at J; junction bases unmatched: 3.

The gene calls are TRBV5-1 and TRBJ2-5; TRBD2 aligns across 10 bases. This CDR3 is 15 amino acids long. CDR1 and CDR2 (germline): SGHRS, YFSETQ. The J segment lost 2 bases and the V segment lost 4 bases, leaving 5 bases of the junction unmatched. Here the CDR3 reads CASSPSSGGQETQYF. The CDR3 DNA sequence: TGCGCCAGCAGCCCTTCTAGCGGGGGTCAAGAGACCCAGTACTTC.

This chain connects TRBV18 to TRBJ2-5; tentatively, D is TRBD1 (6 bases). The CDR3 totals 15 residues. CDR1 is KGHSH and CDR2 is LQKENI in the germline V gene. The germline V and J ends were trimmed by 5 bases and 7 bases, with 20 bases remaining between them. CDR3 DNA sequence: TGTGCCAGCTCAGGTATTCAACAGGGAGAGGGGACCCAGTACTTC. Translated: CASSGIQQGEGTQYF. Using reference TRBV18 and TRBJ2-5 for the parts outside the CDR3, the full variable domain is NAGVMQNPRHLVRRRGQEARLRCSPMKGHSHVYWYRQLPEEGLKFMVYLQKENIIDESGMPKERFSAEFPKEGPSILRIQQVVRGDSAAYFCASSGIQQGEGTQYFGPGTRLLVL.

The chain combines TRBV5-5 with TRBJ2-7, with 10 bases aligning to TRBD1. The J segment lost 7 bases and the V segment lost 4 bases, leaving 8 bases of the junction unmatched. Per germline, CDR1 SGHKS and CDR2 YYEKEE (reference sequence). The CDR3 is 14 amino acids. For the CDR3, the DNA is TGTGCCAGCAGCGCCGGGACAGGGGTAGGGGAGCAGTACTTC. Translated: CASSAGTGVGEQYF.

The chain links TRBV7-8 to TRBJ2-6; D is uncertain. CDR1 is SGHVS, CDR2 FQNEAQ, per germline. V was shortened by 9 bases and J by 0 bases, with 9 bases between the two germline ends. This CDR3 has 14 amino acids. The CDR3 sequence is CARGSGSGANVLTF. CDR3 DNA sequence: TGTGCCAGGGGGTCGGGCTCTGGGGCCAACGTCCTGACTTTC.

The chain combines TRBV29-1 with TRBJ1-1; D unresolved. V shed 1 base and J shed 1 base, with 7 bases lying between them. The CDR3 sequence is 13 residues long. Per germline, CDR1 SQVTM and CDR2 ANQGSEA. CDR3 in DNA: TGCAGCGTTGAAGCAGCCCCGAACACTGAAGCTTTCTTT. The encoded protein is CSVEAAPNTEAFF.

CDR3 protein: CASSGARGGTEAFF. The DNA of the CDR3 is TGTGCCAGCAGTGGAGCCAGGGGAGGGACTGAAGCTTTCTTT. The rearrangement uses TRBV6-1 and TRBJ1-1; D possibly corresponds to TRBD1 (6 bases). The CDR3 consists of 14 residues. The germline V gene encodes CDR1 MNHNS and CDR2 SASEGT. The V gene lost 4 bases and the J gene lost 5 bases, with 14 bases spanning the gap.

J is TRBJ1-5 and V is TRBV19, with 9 positions matching TRBD1. With 9 bases clipped from V and 5 bases from J, the junction kept 8 bases outside the gene matches. The CDR3 length is 14 residues. Germline CDR1 and CDR2: LNHDA and SQIVND (reference sequence). The CDR3 protein is CASRAGQGDQPQHF. CDR3 DNA sequence: TGTGCCAGCCGTGCGGGACAGGGTGATCAGCCCCAGCATTTT.

CDR3 residues: CASSLGDYAGNTIYF. In DNA form, the CDR3 reads TGTGCCAGCAGTTTGGGGGACTATGCGGGAAACACCATATATTTT. The chain couples TRBV28 to TRBJ1-3; D possibly corresponds to TRBD1 (5 bases). Germline loops: CDR1 MDHEN, CDR2 SYDVKM. The CDR3 extends over 15 amino acids. V was pared by 3 bases and J by 4 bases, with 13 bases between.

The rearrangement uses TRBV28 and TRBJ1-5; TRBD1 aligns across 7 bases. V gave up 11 bases and J gave up 2 bases; unmatched junction bases: 9. In germline, CDR1 is MDHEN, CDR2 SYDVKM. CDR3 size: 14 residues. This chain's CDR3 is CASTDRPRNQPQHF. The CDR3 DNA is TGTGCCTCAACGGACAGGCCACGCAATCAGCCCCAGCATTTT.

This chain joins TRBV2 and TRBJ2-7; the D is unclear. This CDR3 spans 14 amino acids. The V end lost 3 bases, the J end lost 0 bases, and 9 bases lay between the germline ends. Per germline, CDR1 SNHLY and CDR2 FYNNEI. CDR3 DNA sequence: TGTGCCAGCAGTGAGCAGCTCAGCTCCTACGAGCAGTACTTC. It is translated as CASSEQLSSYEQYF.

This clone appeared once. The V gene is TRBV29-1, the J gene TRBJ2-2; the match to TRBD2 covers 8 bases. Germline assignment: CDR1 SQVTM and CDR2 ANQGSEA. The CDR3 runs to 13 residues. In DNA, the CDR3 is TGCAGTGCGGGGACTAGTAACACCGGGGAGCTGTTTTTT. It is translated as CSAGTSNTGELFF.

This clone was detected only once. In the same sample, other DNA sequences code for this CDR3. CDR3 protein: CASSYRGGNTEAFF. CDR3 nucleotide sequence: TGTGCCAGCAGTTACAGGGGTGGGAACACTGAAGCTTTCTTT. This chain uses TRBV6-5 with TRBJ1-1; possibly TRBD1 for D (5 bases). Germline V gives CDR1 MNHEY, CDR2 SVGAGI. Trimming took 2 bases from V and 1 from J, leaving 8 bases between them. The CDR3 length is 14 residues.

The rearrangement uses TRBV6-5 and TRBJ2-1; 8 bases map to TRBD2. Germline V lookup: CDR1 MNHEY, CDR2 SVGAGI. Trimming removed 8 bases from V and 8 bases from J; junction bases left unmatched: 2. This CDR3 is built from 11 residues. The CDR3 bases are TGTGCCAGCCGGGGGGGGCATGAGCAGTTCTTC. It translates to CASRGGHEQFF.

The chain links TRBV14 to TRBJ1-1; D ambiguous. Germline CDR1 SGHDN, CDR2 FVKESK. Trimming took off 5 bases at V and 0 bases at J, with 7 bases between the two ends. The CDR3 sequence is 13 residues long. CDR3 DNA sequence: TGTGCCAGCAGCGGGCGGTTGAACACTGAAGCTTTCTTT. Translation: CASSGRLNTEAFF.

The chain uses TRBV19 and TRBJ1-2; TRBD1 aligns across 9 bases. The CDR3 extends over 14 amino acids. Germline-derived CDR1 and CDR2 are LNHDA and SQIVND (reference sequence). The V and J ends lost 4 bases and 5 bases, in that order; junction bases with no gene match: 5. CDR3 in DNA: TGTGCCAGTAGTACGTTGACAGGGGGATATGGCTACACCTTC. Residues: CASSTLTGGYGYTF. Drawing the rest from reference TRBV19 and TRBJ1-2, the complete variable domain is DGGITQSPKYLFRKEGQNVTLSCEQNLNHDAMYWYRQDPGQGLRLIYYSQIVNDFQKGDIAEGYSVSREKKESFPLTVTSAQKNPTAFYLCASSTLTGGYGYTFGSGTRLTVV.

The rearrangement uses TRBV2 and TRBJ1-2; D is possibly TRBD1 (5 bases). The CDR3 consists of 14 residues. With 5 bases removed from V and 4 bases from J, the gap between germline ends came to 14 bases. Germline V gene data show CDR1 as SNHLY and CDR2 as FYNNEI. CDR3 nucleotides: TGTGCCAGCAGTCCTTTCACAGGCGGCTATGGCTACACCTTC. Amino acids: CASSPFTGGYGYTF.

The J gene is TRBJ1-4, the V gene TRBV6-6; D is undetermined. There are 15 residues in the CDR3. Per the germline V gene, CDR1 is MNHNY and CDR2 is SVGAGI (reference sequence). The V end lost 2 bases, the J end lost 7 bases, and 14 bases lay between the germline ends. The CDR3 bases are TGTGCCAGCAGTTACGGAGCGGGTGGGGTTGAAAAACTGTTTTTT. The encoded protein is CASSYGAGGVEKLFF.